What follows are 21 T cell receptor beta chains derived from one specimen sequenced in a study of T cells in Graves' hyperthyroidism and ophthalmopathy. Using RNA transcripts as the source, TCR beta CDR3 regions were amplified. With the HTBI primer set, the TCR CDR3 went through a first round of RT-PCR. TCRdb used MiXCR to reprocess the multiplex PCR reads, holding one entry per CDR3 protein. The sample comprises about 480,000 distinct CDR3 sequences, approximately 15% of which are singletons, and 17% rests with the top ten. The specimen was blood. These receptors came from a woman between 18 and 29 years old with Graves' hyperthyroidism.

Ten or more counts support this clonotype. The chain's CDR3 is CSARELAGAPTDTQYF. The DNA for the CDR3 is TGCAGTGCTAGAGAACTAGCGGGAGCCCCCACAGATACGCAGTATTTT. The genes are TRBV20-1 and TRBJ2-3, with TRBD2 identical over 11 bases. Trimming removed 0 bases from V and 2 bases from J; junction bases left unmatched: 4. CDR1 and CDR2 from the germline V gene are DFQATT and SNEGSKA (reference sequence). The CDR3 length is 16 residues.

The table lists this clonotype with many counts. The chain recombines TRBV30 with TRBJ1-2; D perhaps matches TRBD1 (6 bases). There are 12 residues in the CDR3. The germline V gene has CDR1 GTSNPN and CDR2 SVGIG (reference sequence). Trimming pared 2 bases from V and 8 bases from J, leaving 12 bases between. CDR3 DNA sequence: TGTGCCTGGAGTCTTTCGGGGGCGGGCTACACCTTC. Translation gives CAWSLSGAGYTF. Variable domain in full (rest from reference TRBV30 and TRBJ1-2): SQTIHQWPATLVQPVGSPLSLECTVEGTSNPNLYWYRQAAGRGLQLLFYSVGIGQISSEVPQNLSASRPQDRQFILSSKKLLLSDSGFYLCAWSLSGAGYTFGSGTRLTVV.

Turning to this clonotype: A much larger clone differs by one base, so this may be a read error. This sequence joins TRBV6-2 or TRBV6-3 and TRBJ1-5, with 10 positions matching TRBD1. Germline CDR1 is MNHEY and CDR2 is SVGEGT. This CDR3 comprises 14 residues. Trimming at V came to 4 bases and at J to 9 bases, leaving 6 bases not matched to a gene. Here the CDR3 DNA reads TGTGCCAGCAGTTCGGGACAGGGGTGGCGGCCCCAGCATTTT. It is translated as CASSSGQGWRPQHF.

This clonotype appeared many times. V usage is TRBV20-1 and J usage is TRBJ1-6; D unresolved. From germline, CDR1 is DFQATT and CDR2 SNEGSKA (reference sequence). The ends were cut back, 0 bases at V and 7 bases at J, with 13 bases in the middle. The CDR3 has 15 residues. The CDR3 coding sequence is TGCAGTGCTAGAGATCATGCAGAGGAGAATTCACCCCTCCACTTT. Translated: CSARDHAEENSPLHF.

CDR3 in amino acids: CSARDRGRDGELFF. The CDR3 DNA is TGCAGTGCTAGAGATCGGGGGAGGGACGGGGAGCTGTTTTTT. The chain links TRBV20-1 to TRBJ2-2; 7 positions agree with TRBD2. The CDR3 covers 14 residues. V shed 0 bases and J 7 bases; nucleotides not matched to a gene: 5. CDR1 is DFQATT, CDR2 SNEGSKA, per germline (reference sequence).

In its sample, this clonotype was seen many times. The V and J genes are TRBV5-1 and TRBJ1-2; D remains unclear. The CDR3 runs to 14 residues. Deletions cut 2 bases from V and 8 bases from J, with 16 bases between. Germline V gene sequence: CDR1 SGHRS, CDR2 YFSETQ. CDR3 bases: TGCGCCAGCAGCTTCGGCTCGCAGCAGGACGGCTACACCTTC. This codes for CASSFGSQQDGYTF.

The table lists this clonotype with a few counts. Here the CDR3 reads CASSARGPLHF. The CDR3, as DNA: TGTGCCAGCAGCGCGAGGGGACCCCTCCACTTT. V usage is TRBV5-4 and J usage is TRBJ1-6; maybe TRBD1 (5 bases). Between the trimmed V and J ends, which lost 4 bases and 12 bases, there was a span of 8 bases. This CDR3 has 11 residues. Germline V gene data show CDR1 as SGHNT and CDR2 as YYREEE (reference sequence).

The rearrangement uses TRBV7-9 and TRBJ2-5; 13 bases align to TRBD2. The CDR3 spans 15 residues. J gave up 2 bases and V 6 bases, and 3 bases lay outside the gene matches. Germline CDR1 and CDR2: SEHNR and FQNEAQ (reference sequence). CDR3 sequence: CASRKTSGRQETQYF. CDR3 DNA: TGTGCCAGCAGAAAGACTAGCGGGAGGCAAGAGACCCAGTACTTC.

The chain joins TRBV7-2 to TRBJ1-1; no firm D call. Germline V gives CDR1 SGHTA, CDR2 FQGNSA. Between the trimmed V and J ends, which lost 5 bases and 4 bases, there was a span of 11 bases. The CDR3 extends over 13 amino acids. DNA for the CDR3: TGTGCCAGCAGCCTCACGTTCTCCACTGAAGCTTTCTTT. It yields the protein CASSLTFSTEAFF.

This clonotype was seen ten or more times. The genes are TRBV19 and TRBJ2-7; D is possibly TRBD1 (6 bases). Trimming removed 6 bases from V and 2 bases from J, with 11 bases in between. This CDR3 has 13 amino acids. Germline CDR1 is LNHDA and CDR2 is SQIVND (reference sequence). The CDR3 DNA is TGTGCCAGTAGGGACAGAGCCACCTACGAGCAGTACTTC. As protein: CASRDRATYEQYF.

This clonotype was seen many times. The V gene is TRBV30, the J gene TRBJ2-5; 10 nucleotides match TRBD2. The germline V gene encodes CDR1 GTSNPN and CDR2 SVGIG (reference sequence). The CDR3 has 13 residues. The ends lost 1 base at V and 6 bases at J; junction bases unmatched: 2. The CDR3 loop reads CAWSGAGGKTQYF. Here the CDR3 DNA reads TGTGCCTGGAGTGGAGCGGGAGGGAAGACCCAGTACTTC.

This clonotype occurred many times. The chain employs TRBV30 and TRBJ1-1; D not certain. CDR1 and CDR2 from the germline V gene are GTSNPN and SVGIG (reference sequence). This CDR3 is built from 11 residues. Trimming left V 1 base short and J 6 bases short, with 6 bases between. CDR3 coding DNA: TGTGCCTGGAGTGCCCCCGCTGAAGCTTTCTTT. Its translation is CAWSAPAEAFF.

This clonotype has just a few counts. The V gene is TRBV9, the J gene TRBJ1-1, with D unresolved. This CDR3 spans 13 amino acids. The V gene lost 3 bases and the J gene lost 2 bases, with 8 bases spanning the gap. Per germline, CDR1 SGDLS and CDR2 YYNGEE. CDR3 DNA: TGTGCCAGCAGCGAGAACCTTAACACTGAAGCTTTCTTT. This sequence encodes CASSENLNTEAFF.

A few counts support this clonotype. The rearrangement joins TRBV7-2 to TRBJ2-1, with D unclear. Germline V lookup: CDR1 SGHTA, CDR2 FQGNSA. The CDR3 runs to 17 residues. V was cut by 2 bases and J by 8 bases, with 22 bases left in between. CDR3 in amino acids: CASSLNYRGPTEDEQFF. CDR3 coding DNA: TGTGCCAGCAGCTTAAACTACCGCGGCCCCACTGAGGATGAGCAGTTCTTC.

This clonotype has at least ten counts. The J gene is TRBJ1-1, the V gene TRBV30; D gene ambiguous. Germline V gene lookup returns CDR1 GTSNPN and CDR2 SVGIG (reference sequence). The CDR3 is 12 amino acids. V was clipped by 0 bases and J by 7 bases, with 9 bases between them. CDR3 protein: CAWSVLRLEAFF. The CDR3 region has the DNA TGTGCCTGGAGTGTACTCCGACTTGAAGCTTTCTTT.

The V call is TRBV5-6, the J call TRBJ2-3; the D is unclear. The ends were cut back, 0 bases at V and 2 bases at J, with 7 bases in the middle. Germline V gene sequence: CDR1 SGHDT, CDR2 YYEEEE. The CDR3 extends over 14 amino acids. The CDR3 coding sequence is TGTGCCAGCAGCTTGGCGCCCGACACAGATACGCAGTATTTT. It yields the protein CASSLAPDTDTQYF.

The chain recombines TRBV19 with TRBJ2-4, with TRBD2 as a possible D gene (6 bases). The CDR3 is made up of 15 amino acids. Trimming left V 1 base short and J 8 bases short, with 15 bases between. Germline-derived CDR1 and CDR2 are LNHDA and SQIVND (reference sequence). The CDR3 sequence: CASSIGSGSGDIQYF. DNA of the CDR3: TGTGCCAGTAGTATAGGGTCCGGGAGTGGAGACATTCAGTACTTC. The whole variable domain, filled in from reference TRBV19 and TRBJ2-4, reads DGGITQSPKYLFRKEGQNVTLSCEQNLNHDAMYWYRQDPGQGLRLIYYSQIVNDFQKGDIAEGYSVSREKKESFPLTVTSAQKNPTAFYLCASSIGSGSGDIQYFGAGTRLSVL.

At least ten counts were recorded for this clonotype. This sequence joins TRBV20-1 and TRBJ2-2; D gene unclear. From germline, CDR1 is DFQATT and CDR2 SNEGSKA (reference sequence). With 3 bases removed from V and 0 bases from J, the gap between germline ends came to 8 bases. CDR3 length: 14 residues. Here the CDR3 DNA reads TGCAGTGCTAGTGTCAATTCGAACACCGGGGAGCTGTTTTTT. Translating it yields CSASVNSNTGELFF.

This clonotype has only a few counts. The chain uses TRBV20-1 and TRBJ2-5; no clear D gene. Trimming took off 6 bases at V and 3 bases at J, with 5 bases between the two ends. CDR3 length: 10 amino acids. CDR1 and CDR2 (germline): DFQATT, SNEGSKA (reference sequence). CDR3 nucleotides: TGCAGTGCCGCAGAAGAGACCCAGTACTTC. Protein sequence: CSAAEETQYF.

This chain uses TRBV14 with TRBJ2-5, with 13 positions matching TRBD2. This CDR3 is built from 22 residues. The V and J ends lost 2 bases and 4 bases, in that order; junction bases with no gene match: 22. Germline loops: CDR1 SGHDN, CDR2 FVKESK. CDR3: CASSQMPKRTRTSGRSGETQYF. Here the CDR3 DNA reads TGTGCCAGCAGCCAAATGCCGAAACGTACACGGACTAGCGGGAGAAGTGGAGAGACCCAGTACTTC.

This clonotype occurred a few times. V and J are TRBV7-9 and TRBJ1-4; weak D call: TRBD1 (5 bases). Germline values: CDR1 SEHNR, CDR2 FQNEAQ (reference sequence). Trimming left V 1 base short and J 13 bases short, with 13 bases between. The CDR3 spans 13 residues. The CDR3 region is CASSLVDTGRLFF. CDR3 sequence (DNA): TGTGCCAGCAGCTTAGTGGACACTGGGAGACTGTTTTTT. Full variable domain (remainder filled in from reference TRBV7-9 and TRBJ1-4): DTGVSQNPRHKITKRGQNVTFRCDPISEHNRLYWYRQTLGQGPEFLTYFQNEAQLEKSRLLSDRFSAERPKGSFSTLEIQRTEQGDSAMYLCASSLVDTGRLFFGSGTQLSVL.